The present entry profiles one T cell receptor beta chain with its context. This sample was taken from a study of blood T cell repertoires in COVID-19. Study-wide context: Sites across the United States, Italy and Spain contributed samples from acute and convalescent COVID-19. PBMCs, B-cell-depleted T cells, or T cells were the source of the cDNA or gDNA that made up the material.

The CDR3 is made up of 15 amino acids. V shed 1 base, J shed 1 base, and the junction held 4 bases outside the gene matches. From germline, CDR1 is LNHDA and CDR2 SQIVND (reference sequence). Study processing details: Amplification of reference gene primers was used by the study to estimate nucleated cell counts. Profiling relied on immunoSEQ multiplex PCR, and the TCRdb table lists in-frame clones only, not all of them. That table gives V, J and clone size, and the DNA gave D and trimming. The data show some 50,000 clones, with 84% seen just once and 4% to 5.5% held by the top ten. Specimen: peripheral blood. This TCR was sampled from a man between 45 and 60 years old with active COVID-19. This chain uses TRBV19 with TRBJ2-7, with TRBD1 matching over 7 bases. Here the CDR3 reads CASSIARQGSYEQYF. The CDR3, as DNA: TGTGCCAGTAGTATAGCGAGACAGGGTTCCTACGAGCAGTACTTC.